One T cell receptor (beta chain) is described in this entry. Its antigen is not identified. The sample comes from a study of T-cell memory formation after mild COVID-19. On the study more broadly: Largely, TCR clusters stayed within a single donor.

TCRdb re-called the 5' RACE reads with MiXCR, one entry per CDR3 protein. The sample gives some 250,000 distinct CDR3 sequences, more than 15% of which show up once; more than 20% is in the top ten. Overall study findings and caveats: In second-wave clones peaking day 37, SARS-CoV-2 specificity remained unconfirmed. Largely, contracting CD4+ clones fell within CM and EM, and contracting CD8+ clones within EMRA.

CDR1 and CDR2 (germline): DFQATT, SNEGSKA (reference sequence). CDR3 length: 13 amino acids. V was cut by 5 bases and J by 5 bases, with 15 bases left in between. The V call is TRBV20-1, the J call TRBJ2-5, with D possibly being TRBD1 (6 bases). The clonotype was recovered from a man younger than 35 who had mild COVID-19 (a few samples of this study predate the infection). Cell type and time point are not known. Source material: PBMCs or a T cell subset sorted from them (not recorded which). CDR3 sequence reads: CSAQTGLAETQYF. The CDR3 DNA sequence: TGCAGTGCTCAAACAGGGTTGGCGGAGACCCAGTACTTC.